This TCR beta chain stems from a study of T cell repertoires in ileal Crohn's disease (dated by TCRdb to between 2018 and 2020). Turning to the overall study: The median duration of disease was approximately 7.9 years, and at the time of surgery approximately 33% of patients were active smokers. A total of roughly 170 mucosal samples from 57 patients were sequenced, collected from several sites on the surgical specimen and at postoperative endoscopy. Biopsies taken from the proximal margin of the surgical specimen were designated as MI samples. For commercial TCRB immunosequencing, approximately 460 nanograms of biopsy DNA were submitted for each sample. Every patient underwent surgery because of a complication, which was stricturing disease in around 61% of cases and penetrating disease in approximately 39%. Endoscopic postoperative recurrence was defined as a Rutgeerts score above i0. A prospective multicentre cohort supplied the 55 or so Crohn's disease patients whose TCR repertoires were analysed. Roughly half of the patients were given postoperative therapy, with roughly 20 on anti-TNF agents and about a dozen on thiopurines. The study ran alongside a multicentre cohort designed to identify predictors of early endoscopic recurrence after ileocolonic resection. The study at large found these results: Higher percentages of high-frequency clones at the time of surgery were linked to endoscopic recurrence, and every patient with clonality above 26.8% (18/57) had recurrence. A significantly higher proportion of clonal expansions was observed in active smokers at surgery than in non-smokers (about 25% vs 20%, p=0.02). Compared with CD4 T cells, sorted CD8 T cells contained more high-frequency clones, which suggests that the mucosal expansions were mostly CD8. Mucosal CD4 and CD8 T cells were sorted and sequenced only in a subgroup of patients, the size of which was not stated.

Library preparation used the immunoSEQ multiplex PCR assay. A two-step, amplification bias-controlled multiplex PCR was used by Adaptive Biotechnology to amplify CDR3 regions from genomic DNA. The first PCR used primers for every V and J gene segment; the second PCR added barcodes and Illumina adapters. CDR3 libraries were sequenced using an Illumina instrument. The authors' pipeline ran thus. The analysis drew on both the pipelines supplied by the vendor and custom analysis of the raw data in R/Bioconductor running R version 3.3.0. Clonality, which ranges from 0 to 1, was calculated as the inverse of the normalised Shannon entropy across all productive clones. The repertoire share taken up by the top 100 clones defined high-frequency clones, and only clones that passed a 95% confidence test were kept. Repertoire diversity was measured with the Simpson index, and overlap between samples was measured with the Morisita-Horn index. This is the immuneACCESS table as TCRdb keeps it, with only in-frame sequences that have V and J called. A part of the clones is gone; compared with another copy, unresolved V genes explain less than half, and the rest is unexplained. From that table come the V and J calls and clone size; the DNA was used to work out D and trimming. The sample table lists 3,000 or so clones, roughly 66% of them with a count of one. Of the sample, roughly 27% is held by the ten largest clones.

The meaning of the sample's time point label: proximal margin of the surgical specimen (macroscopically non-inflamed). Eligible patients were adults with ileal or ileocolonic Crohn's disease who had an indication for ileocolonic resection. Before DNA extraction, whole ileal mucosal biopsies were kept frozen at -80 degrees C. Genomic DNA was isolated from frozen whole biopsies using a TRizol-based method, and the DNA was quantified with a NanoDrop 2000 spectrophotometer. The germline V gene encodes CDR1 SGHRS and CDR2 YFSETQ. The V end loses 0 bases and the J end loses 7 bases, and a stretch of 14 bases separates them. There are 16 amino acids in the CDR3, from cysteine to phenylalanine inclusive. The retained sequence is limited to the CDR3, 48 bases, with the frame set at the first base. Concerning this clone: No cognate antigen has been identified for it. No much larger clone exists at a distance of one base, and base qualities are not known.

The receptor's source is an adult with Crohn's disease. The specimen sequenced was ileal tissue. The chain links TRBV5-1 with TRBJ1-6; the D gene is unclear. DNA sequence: TGCGCCAGCAGCTTGGCCGCGGGCACCCAGAATTCACCCCTCCACTTT. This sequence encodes CASSLAAGTQNSPLHF.